This entry is about one TCR beta chain. The data were taken from a study of beta chain features in type 1 diabetes. Expressed TCRB transcripts were sequenced after all isolated RNA was converted to cDNA. Produced via immunoSEQ multiplex PCR; TCRdb's table is partial and in-frame only. The sample holds fewer than 250,000 clones, 13% to 15% seen once. Populations obtained by sorting all exceeded 95% purity. CDR1 MNHEY and CDR2 SVGAGI come from the germline V gene. The CDR3 loop spans 15 amino acids. V gave up 6 bases and J gave up 2 bases, with 16 bases separating them. This chain links TRBV6-5 with TRBJ1-2, with a tentative D call TRBD1 (5 bases). The sequence was collected from a woman in her thirties or forties in good health. Sequenced input: naive CD4+ T cells from blood. The CDR3 region has the DNA TGTGCCAGCAGCGACCCTTCGACAGCCAACTATGGCTACACCTTC. Its protein product is CASSDPSTANYGYTF.